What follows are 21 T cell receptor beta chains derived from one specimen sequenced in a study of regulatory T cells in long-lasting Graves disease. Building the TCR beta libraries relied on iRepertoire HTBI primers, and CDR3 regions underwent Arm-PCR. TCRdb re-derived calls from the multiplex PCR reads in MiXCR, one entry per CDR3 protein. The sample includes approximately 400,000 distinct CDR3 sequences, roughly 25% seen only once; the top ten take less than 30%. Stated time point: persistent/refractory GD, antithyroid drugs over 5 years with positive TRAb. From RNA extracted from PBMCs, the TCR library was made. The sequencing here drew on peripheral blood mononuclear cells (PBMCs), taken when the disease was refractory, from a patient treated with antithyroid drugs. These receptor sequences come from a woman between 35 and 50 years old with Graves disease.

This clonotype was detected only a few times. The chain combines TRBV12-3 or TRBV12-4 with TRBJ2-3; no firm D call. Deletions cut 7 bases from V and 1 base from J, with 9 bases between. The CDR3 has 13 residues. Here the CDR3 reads CASTQPGTDTQYF. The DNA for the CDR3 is TGTGCCAGCACCCAACCTGGCACAGATACGCAGTATTTT.

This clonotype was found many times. CDR3 DNA sequence: TGTGCCAGCAGTTTTGTCGGGGAGAACACCGGGGAGCTGTTTTTT. Translated, it gives CASSFVGENTGELFF. V is TRBV28 and J is TRBJ2-2, with a weak D call TRBD2 (5 bases). Deletions cut 3 bases from V and 1 base from J, with 9 bases between. The germline V gene has CDR1 MDHEN and CDR2 SYDVKM. This CDR3 region has 15 residues.

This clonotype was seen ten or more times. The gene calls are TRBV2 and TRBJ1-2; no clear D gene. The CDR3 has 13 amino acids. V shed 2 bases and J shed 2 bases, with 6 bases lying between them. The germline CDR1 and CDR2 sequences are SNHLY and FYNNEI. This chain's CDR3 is CASSESVNYGYTF. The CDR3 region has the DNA TGTGCCAGCAGTGAATCCGTAAACTATGGCTACACCTTC.

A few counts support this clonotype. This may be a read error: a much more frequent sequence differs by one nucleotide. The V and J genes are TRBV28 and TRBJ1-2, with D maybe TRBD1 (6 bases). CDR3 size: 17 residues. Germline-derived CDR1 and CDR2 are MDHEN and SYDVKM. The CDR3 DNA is TGTGTCAGCAGTTCCTCTAACCTACTCAGCTACAGGGAGGGCTACACCTTC. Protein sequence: CVSSSSNLLSYREGYTF.

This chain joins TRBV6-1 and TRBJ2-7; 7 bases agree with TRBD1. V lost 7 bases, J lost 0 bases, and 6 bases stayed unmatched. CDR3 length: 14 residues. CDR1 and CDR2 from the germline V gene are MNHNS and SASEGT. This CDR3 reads CASMDRTVSYEQYF. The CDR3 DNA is TGTGCCAGCATGGACAGGACGGTCTCCTACGAGCAGTACTTC.

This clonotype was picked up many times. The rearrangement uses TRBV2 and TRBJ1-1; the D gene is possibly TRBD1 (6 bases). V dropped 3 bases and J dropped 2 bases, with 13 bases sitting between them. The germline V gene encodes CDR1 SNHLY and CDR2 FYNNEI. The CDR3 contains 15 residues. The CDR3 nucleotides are TGTGCCAGCAGTGACAGGGGAATGGTAAACACTGAAGCTTTCTTT. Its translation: CASSDRGMVNTEAFF.

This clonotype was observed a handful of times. The CDR3 sequence is CASSAGQVLGDEQYF. DNA of the CDR3: TGTGCCAGCAGCGCCGGACAGGTCCTGGGGGACGAGCAGTACTTC. The chain joins TRBV7-9 to TRBJ2-7; 7 bases agree with TRBD1. J was trimmed by 5 bases and V by 5 bases; bases with no gene match: 12. CDR3 size: 15 residues. From germline, CDR1 is SEHNR and CDR2 FQNEAQ (reference sequence). Filled out from reference TRBV7-9 and TRBJ2-7, the complete variable domain reads DTGVSQNPRHKITKRGQNVTFRCDPISEHNRLYWYRQTLGQGPEFLTYFQNEAQLEKSRLLSDRFSAERPKGSFSTLEIQRTEQGDSAMYLCASSAGQVLGDEQYFGPGTRLTVT.

CDR3 amino acids: CASSFGTIPLEQYF. The CDR3 coding sequence is TGTGCCAGCAGCTTCGGGACTATCCCCCTCGAGCAGTACTTC. The chain is built from TRBV27 and TRBJ2-7, with 7 bases matching TRBD2. The germline V gene has CDR1 MNHEY and CDR2 SMNVEV (reference sequence). The CDR3 runs 14 residues. With 6 bases clipped from V and 6 bases from J, the junction kept 11 bases outside the gene matches.

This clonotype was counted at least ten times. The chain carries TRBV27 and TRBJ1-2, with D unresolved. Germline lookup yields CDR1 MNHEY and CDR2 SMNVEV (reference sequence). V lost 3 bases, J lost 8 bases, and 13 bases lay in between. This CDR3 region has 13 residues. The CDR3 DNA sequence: TGTGCCAGCAGTTTTAAGGTGGGCATGGGCTACACCTTC. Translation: CASSFKVGMGYTF.

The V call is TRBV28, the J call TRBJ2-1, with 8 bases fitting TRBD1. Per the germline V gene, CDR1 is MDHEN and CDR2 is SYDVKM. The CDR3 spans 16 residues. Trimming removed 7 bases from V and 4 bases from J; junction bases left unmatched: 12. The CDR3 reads CASTLGDRPAYNEQFF. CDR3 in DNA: TGTGCCAGCACCCTTGGGGACAGGCCGGCTTACAATGAGCAGTTCTTC.

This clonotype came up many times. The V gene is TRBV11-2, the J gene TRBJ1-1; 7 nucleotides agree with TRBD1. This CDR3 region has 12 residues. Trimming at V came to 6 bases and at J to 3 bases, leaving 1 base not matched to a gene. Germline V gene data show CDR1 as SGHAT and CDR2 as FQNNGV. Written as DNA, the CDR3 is TGTGCCAGCAGGGACAGGTACACTGAAGCTTTCTTT. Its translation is CASRDRYTEAFF.

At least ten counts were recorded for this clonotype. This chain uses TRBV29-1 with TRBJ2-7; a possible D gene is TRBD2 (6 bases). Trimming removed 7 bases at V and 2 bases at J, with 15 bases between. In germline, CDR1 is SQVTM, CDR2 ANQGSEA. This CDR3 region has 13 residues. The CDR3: CSADGAGPYEQYF. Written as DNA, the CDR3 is TGCAGCGCCGACGGGGCGGGACCCTACGAGCAGTACTTC.

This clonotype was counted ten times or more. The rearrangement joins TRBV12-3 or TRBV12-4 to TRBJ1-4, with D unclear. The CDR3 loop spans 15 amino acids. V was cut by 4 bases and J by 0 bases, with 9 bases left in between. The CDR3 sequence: CASSSQTTTNEKLFF. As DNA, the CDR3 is TGTGCCAGCAGTTCCCAGACAACAACTAATGAAAAACTGTTTTTT.

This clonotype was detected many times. DNA for the CDR3: TGCGCCAGCAGCGAGGCTATCCTCACCGGCTATGGCTACACCTTC. Amino acids: CASSEAILTGYGYTF. V usage is TRBV5-1 and J usage is TRBJ1-2, with no clear D. Trimming left V 4 bases short and J 4 bases short, with 17 bases between. The germline CDR1 and CDR2 sequences are SGHRS and YFSETQ. There are 15 residues in the CDR3. The variable domain in full, completed from reference TRBV5-1 and TRBJ1-2, reads KAGVTQTPRYLIKTRGQQVTLSCSPISGHRSVSWYQQTPGQGLQFLFEYFSETQRNKGNFPGRFSGRQFSNSRSEMNVSTLELGDSALYLCASSEAILTGYGYTFGSGTRLTVV.

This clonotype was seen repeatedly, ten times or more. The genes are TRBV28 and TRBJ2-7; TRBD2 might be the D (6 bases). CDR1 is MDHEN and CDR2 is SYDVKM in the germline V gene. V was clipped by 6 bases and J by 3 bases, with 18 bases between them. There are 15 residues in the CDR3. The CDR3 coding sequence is TGTGCCAGCAGACGGGTGTCGGGGGATGGCTACGAGCAGTACTTC. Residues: CASRRVSGDGYEQYF. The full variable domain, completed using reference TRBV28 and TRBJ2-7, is DVKVTQSSRYLVKRTGEKVFLECVQDMDHENMFWYRQDPGLGLRLIYFSYDVKMKEKGDIPEGYSVSREKKERFSLILESASTNQTSMYLCASRRVSGDGYEQYFGPGTRLTVT.

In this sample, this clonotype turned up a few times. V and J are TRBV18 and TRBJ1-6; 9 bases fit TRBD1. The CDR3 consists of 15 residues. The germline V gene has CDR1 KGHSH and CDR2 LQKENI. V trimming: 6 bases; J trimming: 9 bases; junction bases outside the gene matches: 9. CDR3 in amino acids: CASSQGQGNSSPLHF. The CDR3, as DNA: TGTGCCAGCTCGCAGGGACAGGGCAACAGTTCACCCCTCCACTTT.

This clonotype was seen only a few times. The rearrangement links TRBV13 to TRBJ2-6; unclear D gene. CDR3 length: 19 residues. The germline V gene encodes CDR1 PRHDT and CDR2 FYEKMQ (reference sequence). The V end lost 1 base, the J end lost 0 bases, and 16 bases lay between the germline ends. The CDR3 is CASSLVLGSASSGANVLTF. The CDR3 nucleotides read TGTGCCAGCAGCTTAGTTCTGGGGTCGGCGAGCTCTGGGGCCAACGTCCTGACTTTC.

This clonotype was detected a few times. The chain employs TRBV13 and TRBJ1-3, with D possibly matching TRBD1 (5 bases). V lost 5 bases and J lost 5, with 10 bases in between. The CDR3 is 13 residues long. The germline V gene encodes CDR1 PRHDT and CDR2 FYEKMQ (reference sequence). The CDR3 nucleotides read TGTGCCAGCAGCGCGGGACCGCGAAACACCATATATTTT. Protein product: CASSAGPRNTIYF.

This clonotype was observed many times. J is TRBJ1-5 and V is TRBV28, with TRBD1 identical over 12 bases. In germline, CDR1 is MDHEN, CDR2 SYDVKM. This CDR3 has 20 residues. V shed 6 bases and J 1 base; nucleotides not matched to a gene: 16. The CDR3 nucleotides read TGTGCCAGCAGCCCATCCCCGGGACAGGGGGCTGAGTGGAGCAATCAGCCCCAGCATTTT. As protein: CASSPSPGQGAEWSNQPQHF.

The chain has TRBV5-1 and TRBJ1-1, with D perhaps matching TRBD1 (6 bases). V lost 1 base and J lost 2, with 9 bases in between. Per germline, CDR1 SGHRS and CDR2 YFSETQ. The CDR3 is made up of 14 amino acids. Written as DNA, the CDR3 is TGCGCCAGCAGCTTGAGACAGGTTAACACTGAAGCTTTCTTT. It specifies CASSLRQVNTEAFF.

The DNA of the CDR3 is TGTGCCAGCAGCGTAGCTACGGTCACCGGGGAGCTGTTTTTT. Its translation: CASSVATVTGELFF. The V call is TRBV9, the J call TRBJ2-2; D call uncertain. The V gene lost 0 bases and the J gene lost 4 bases, with 7 bases spanning the gap. Germline V CDR1 and CDR2: SGDLS, YYNGEE. The CDR3 sequence is 14 residues long.